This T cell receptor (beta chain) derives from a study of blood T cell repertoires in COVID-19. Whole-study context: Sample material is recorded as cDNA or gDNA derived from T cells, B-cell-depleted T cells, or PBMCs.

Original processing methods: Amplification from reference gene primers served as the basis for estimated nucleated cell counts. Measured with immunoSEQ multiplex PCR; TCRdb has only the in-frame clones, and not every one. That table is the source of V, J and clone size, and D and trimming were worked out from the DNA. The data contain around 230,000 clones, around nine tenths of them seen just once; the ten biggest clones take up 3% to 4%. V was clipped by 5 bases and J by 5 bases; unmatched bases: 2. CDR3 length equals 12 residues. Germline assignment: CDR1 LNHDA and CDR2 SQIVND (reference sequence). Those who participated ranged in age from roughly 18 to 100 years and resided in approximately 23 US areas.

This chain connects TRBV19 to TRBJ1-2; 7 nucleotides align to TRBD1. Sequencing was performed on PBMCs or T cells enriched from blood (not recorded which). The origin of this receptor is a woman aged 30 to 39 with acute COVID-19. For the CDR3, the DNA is TGTGCCAGTAGTGGGACAGATTATGGCTACACCTTC. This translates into CASSGTDYGYTF.